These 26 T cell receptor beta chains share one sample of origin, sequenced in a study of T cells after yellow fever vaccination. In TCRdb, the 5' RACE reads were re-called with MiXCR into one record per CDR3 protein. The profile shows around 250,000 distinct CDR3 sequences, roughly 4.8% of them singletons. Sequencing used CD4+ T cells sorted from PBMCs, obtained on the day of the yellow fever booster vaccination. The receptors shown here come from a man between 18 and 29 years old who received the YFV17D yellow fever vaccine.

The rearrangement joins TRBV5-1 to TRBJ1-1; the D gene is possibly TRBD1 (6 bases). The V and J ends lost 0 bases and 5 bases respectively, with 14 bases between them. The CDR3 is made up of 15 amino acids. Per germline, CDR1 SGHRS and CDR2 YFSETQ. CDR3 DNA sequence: TGCGCCAGCAGCTTGGCCCCGGGGGCAGGGACTGAAGCTTTCTTT. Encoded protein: CASSLAPGAGTEAFF.

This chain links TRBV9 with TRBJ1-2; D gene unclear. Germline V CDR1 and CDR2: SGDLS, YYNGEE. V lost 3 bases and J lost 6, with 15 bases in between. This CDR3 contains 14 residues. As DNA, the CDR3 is TGTGCCAGCAGCGGGATTAAGGCCGCCAATGGCTACACCTTC. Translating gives CASSGIKAANGYTF.

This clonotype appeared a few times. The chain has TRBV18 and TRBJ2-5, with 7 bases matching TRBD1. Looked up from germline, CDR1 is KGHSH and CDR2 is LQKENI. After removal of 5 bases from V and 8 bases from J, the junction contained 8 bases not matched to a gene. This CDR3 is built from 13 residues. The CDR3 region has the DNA TGTGCCAGCTCATCAGACAGGGTTGGAACCCAGTACTTC. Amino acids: CASSSDRVGTQYF.

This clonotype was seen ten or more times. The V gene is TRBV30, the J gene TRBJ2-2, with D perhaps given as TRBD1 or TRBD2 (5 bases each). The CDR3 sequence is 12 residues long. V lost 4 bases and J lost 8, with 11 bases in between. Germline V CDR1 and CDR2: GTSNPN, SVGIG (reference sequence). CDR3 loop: CAWNRGAGELFF. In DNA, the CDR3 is TGTGCCTGGAACAGAGGGGCGGGGGAGCTGTTTTTT.

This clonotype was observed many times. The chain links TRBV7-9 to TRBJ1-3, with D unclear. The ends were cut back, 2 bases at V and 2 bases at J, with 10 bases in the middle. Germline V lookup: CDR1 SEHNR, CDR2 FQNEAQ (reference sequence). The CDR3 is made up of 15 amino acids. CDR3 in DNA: TGTGCCAGCAGCTTACCAGTTTCCGCTGGAAACACCATATATTTT. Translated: CASSLPVSAGNTIYF.

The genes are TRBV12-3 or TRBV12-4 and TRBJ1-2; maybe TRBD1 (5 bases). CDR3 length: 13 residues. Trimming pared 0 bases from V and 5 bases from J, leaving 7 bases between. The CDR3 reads CASSLAGVYGYTF. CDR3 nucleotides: TGTGCCAGCAGTTTAGCAGGGGTTTATGGCTACACCTTC.

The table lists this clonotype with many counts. The CDR3 region is CASSSPSGGDYGYTF. The CDR3 DNA is TGTGCCAGCAGTTCCCCTTCGGGGGGCGACTATGGCTACACCTTC. V gene TRBV6-5 combines with J gene TRBJ1-2, with D possibly being TRBD1 (6 bases). V was pared by 4 bases and J by 3 bases, with 15 bases between. The CDR3 loop spans 15 amino acids. Looked up from germline, CDR1 is MNHEY and CDR2 is SVGAGI.

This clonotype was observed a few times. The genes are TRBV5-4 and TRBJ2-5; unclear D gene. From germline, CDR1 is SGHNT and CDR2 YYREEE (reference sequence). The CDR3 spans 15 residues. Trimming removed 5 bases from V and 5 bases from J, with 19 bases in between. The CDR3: CASSPAGPLRETQYF. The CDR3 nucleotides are TGTGCCAGCAGTCCTGCCGGGCCCCTCCGCGAGACCCAGTACTTC.

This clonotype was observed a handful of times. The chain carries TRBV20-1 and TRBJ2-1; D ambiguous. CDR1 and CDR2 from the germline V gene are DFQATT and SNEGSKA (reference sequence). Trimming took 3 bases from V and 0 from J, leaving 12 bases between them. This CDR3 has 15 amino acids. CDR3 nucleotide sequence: TGCAGTGCTAGTTGGTCGTCAGGCTCCTACAATGAGCAGTTCTTC. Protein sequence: CSASWSSGSYNEQFF.

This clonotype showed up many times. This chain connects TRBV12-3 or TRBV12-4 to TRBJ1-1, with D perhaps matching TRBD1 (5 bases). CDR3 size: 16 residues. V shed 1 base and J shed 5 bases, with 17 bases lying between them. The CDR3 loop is CASSLGRGPWDTEAFF. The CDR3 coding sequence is TGTGCCAGCAGTTTAGGGCGGGGCCCCTGGGATACTGAAGCTTTCTTT.

CDR3 sequence reads: CSASHSTGDGYTF. The CDR3, as DNA: TGCAGTGCTAGCCACTCGACAGGGGATGGCTACACCTTC. The chain couples TRBV20-1 to TRBJ1-2; 8 nucleotides line up with TRBD1. CDR1 is DFQATT, CDR2 SNEGSKA, per germline (reference sequence). The CDR3 consists of 13 residues. J gave up 6 bases and V 3 bases, and 6 bases lay outside the gene matches.

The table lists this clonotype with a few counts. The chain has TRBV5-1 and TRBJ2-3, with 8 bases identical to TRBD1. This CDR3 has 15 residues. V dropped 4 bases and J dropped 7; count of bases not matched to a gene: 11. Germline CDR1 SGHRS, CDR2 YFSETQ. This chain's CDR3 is CASSPTQGAPNTQYF. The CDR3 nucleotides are TGCGCCAGCAGCCCGACGCAGGGGGCGCCGAATACGCAGTATTTT. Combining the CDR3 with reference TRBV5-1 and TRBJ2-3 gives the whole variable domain KAGVTQTPRYLIKTRGQQVTLSCSPISGHRSVSWYQQTPGQGLQFLFEYFSETQRNKGNFPGRFSGRQFSNSRSEMNVSTLELGDSALYLCASSPTQGAPNTQYFGPGTRLTVL.

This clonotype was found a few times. The CDR3 bases are TGCAGTGTAGTCGAGCCACGGACAGGGGTGCGACAGCCCCAGCATTTT. This gives the protein CSVVEPRTGVRQPQHF. V and J are TRBV20-1 and TRBJ1-5; 9 bases map to TRBD1. V shed 7 bases, J shed 7 bases, and the junction held 17 bases outside the gene matches. The CDR3 has 16 amino acids. The germline V gene encodes CDR1 DFQATT and CDR2 SNEGSKA (reference sequence).

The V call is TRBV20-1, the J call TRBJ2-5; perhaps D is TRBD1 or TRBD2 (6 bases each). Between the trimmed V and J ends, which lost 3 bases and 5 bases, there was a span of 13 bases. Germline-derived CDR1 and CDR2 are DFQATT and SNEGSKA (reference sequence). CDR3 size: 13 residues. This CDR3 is CSASSGAIETQYF. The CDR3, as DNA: TGCAGTGCTAGTTCGGGGGCAATCGAGACCCAGTACTTC.

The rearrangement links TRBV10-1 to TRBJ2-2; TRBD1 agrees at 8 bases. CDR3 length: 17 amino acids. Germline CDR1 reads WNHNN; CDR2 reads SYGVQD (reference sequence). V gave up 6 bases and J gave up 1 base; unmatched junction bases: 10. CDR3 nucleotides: TGCGCCAGCAGCGCCTATAGGGGGACAGGGAACACCGGGGAGCTGTTTTTT. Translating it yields CASSAYRGTGNTGELFF.

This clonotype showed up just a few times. CDR3 loop: CASTLPRDRVNTGELFF. In nucleotides, the CDR3 is TGTGCCAGCACCCTTCCCCGGGACAGGGTTAACACCGGGGAGCTGTTTTTT. The J gene is TRBJ2-2, the V gene TRBV12-3 or TRBV12-4; 9 bases are shared with TRBD1. This CDR3 has 17 residues. V was clipped by 7 bases and J by 2 bases; unmatched bases: 11.

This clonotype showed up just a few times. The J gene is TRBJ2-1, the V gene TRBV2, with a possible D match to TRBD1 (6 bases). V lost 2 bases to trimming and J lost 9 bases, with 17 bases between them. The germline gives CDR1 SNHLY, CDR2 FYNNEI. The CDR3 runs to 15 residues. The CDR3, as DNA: TGTGCCAGCAGTGAAATTGGGCCAGCAGGGGCTGAGCAGTTCTTC. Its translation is CASSEIGPAGAEQFF.

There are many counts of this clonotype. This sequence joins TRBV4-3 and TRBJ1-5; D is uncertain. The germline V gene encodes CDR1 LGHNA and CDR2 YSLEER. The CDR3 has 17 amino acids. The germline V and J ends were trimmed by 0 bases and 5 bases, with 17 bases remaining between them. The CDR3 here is CASSQEAHRTRDQPQHF. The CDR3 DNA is TGCGCCAGCAGCCAAGAAGCTCATCGGACCCGGGATCAGCCCCAGCATTTT.

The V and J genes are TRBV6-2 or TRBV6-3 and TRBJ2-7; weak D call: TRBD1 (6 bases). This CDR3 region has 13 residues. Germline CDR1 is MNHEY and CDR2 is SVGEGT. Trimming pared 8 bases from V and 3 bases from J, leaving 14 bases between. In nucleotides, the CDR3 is TGTGCCAGCGGGACACAGGGTCGCTACGAGCAGTACGTC. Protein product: CASGTQGRYEQYV.

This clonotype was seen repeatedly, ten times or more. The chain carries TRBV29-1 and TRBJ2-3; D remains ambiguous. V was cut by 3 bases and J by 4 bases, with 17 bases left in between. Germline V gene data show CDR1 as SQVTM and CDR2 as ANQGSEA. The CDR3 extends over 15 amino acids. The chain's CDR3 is CSVESPDLSADTQYF. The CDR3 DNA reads TGCAGCGTTGAGTCCCCAGACTTGTCAGCAGATACGCAGTATTTT.

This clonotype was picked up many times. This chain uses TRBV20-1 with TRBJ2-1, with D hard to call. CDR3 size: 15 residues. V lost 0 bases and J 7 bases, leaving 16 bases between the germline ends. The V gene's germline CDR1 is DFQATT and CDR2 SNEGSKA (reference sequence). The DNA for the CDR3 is TGCAGTGCTAGAGATTCCTCCCGGGTCACGAATGAGCAGTTCTTC. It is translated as CSARDSSRVTNEQFF.

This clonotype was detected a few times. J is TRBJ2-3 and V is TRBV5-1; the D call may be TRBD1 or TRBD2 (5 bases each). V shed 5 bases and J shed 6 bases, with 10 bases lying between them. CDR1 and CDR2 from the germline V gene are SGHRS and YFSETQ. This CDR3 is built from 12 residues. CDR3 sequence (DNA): TGCGCCAGCAGGGTGGGGGACGATACGCAGTATTTT. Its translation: CASRVGDDTQYF.

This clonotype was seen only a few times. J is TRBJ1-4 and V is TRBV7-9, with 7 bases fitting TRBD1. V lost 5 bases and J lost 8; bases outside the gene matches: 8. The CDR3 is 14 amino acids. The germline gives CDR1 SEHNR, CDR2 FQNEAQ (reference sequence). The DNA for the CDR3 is TGTGCCAGCAGCCCCGACAGGGAACAGGAAAAACTGTTTTTT. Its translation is CASSPDREQEKLFF.

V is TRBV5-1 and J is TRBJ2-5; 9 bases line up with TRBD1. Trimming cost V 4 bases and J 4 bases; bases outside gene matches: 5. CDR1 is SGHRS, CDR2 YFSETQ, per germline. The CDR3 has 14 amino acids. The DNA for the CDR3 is TGCGCCAGCAGCCCCTGGACAGGGGCAGAGACCCAGTACTTC. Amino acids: CASSPWTGAETQYF.

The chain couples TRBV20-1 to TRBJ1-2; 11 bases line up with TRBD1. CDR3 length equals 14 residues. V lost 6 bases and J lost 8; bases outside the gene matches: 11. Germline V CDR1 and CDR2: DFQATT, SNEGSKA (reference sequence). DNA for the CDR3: TGCAGTGCCCCTGGACAGGGGGCTCTTGGGGGCTACACCTTC. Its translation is CSAPGQGALGGYTF.

The CDR3 bases are TGTGCCTGGACTTCGACAGGGGCACGGGCTTTCTTT. Protein product: CAWTSTGARAFF. The chain recombines TRBV30 with TRBJ1-1; 8 bases line up with TRBD1. The CDR3 loop spans 12 amino acids. Germline values: CDR1 GTSNPN, CDR2 SVGIG (reference sequence). Germline trimming cut 4 bases from V and 11 bases from J; bases unmatched to any gene: 9.